The next 29 T cell receptor beta chains were all read from a single sample in a study of blood T cell repertoires in COVID-19 (dated by TCRdb to about 2020). The protocol used for the library was the immunoSEQ multiplex PCR assay. Not all clones reach the TCRdb copy of this immuneACCESS table, which keeps in-frame sequences only. Checked studies attribute under half of the gap to unresolved V genes and leave the rest unexplained. This sample is represented by about 100,000 clones; about 80% of them were singletons. The ten largest make up approximately 29% of the sample. Sample: peripheral blood. The origin of the receptors is a man aged 65-85 years with active or convalescent COVID-19.

V is TRBV30 and J is TRBJ1-4, with D hard to call. Trimming cost V 1 base and J 4 bases, with 19 bases left between them. The CDR3 totals 17 residues. In germline, CDR1 is GTSNPN, CDR2 SVGIG (reference sequence). CDR3 DNA: TGTGCCTGGAGTGACCGGGGATGGGTGAAGGATAATGAAAAACTGTTTTTT. Translation: CAWSDRGWVKDNEKLFF.

This chain joins TRBV3-1 (or the pseudogene TRBV3-2) and TRBJ2-3, with 7 bases lining up with TRBD1. The trim removed 0 bases at V and 8 bases at J, leaving 8 bases unmatched. The CDR3 totals 15 residues. Germline V CDR1 and CDR2: LGHDT, YNNKEL (reference sequence). DNA for the CDR3: TGTGCCAGCAGCCAAGAGTTAGGGGGCGTAGGTACGCAGTATTTT. Translating it yields CASSQELGGVGTQYF.

J is TRBJ1-2 and V is TRBV30, with D perhaps TRBD1 (5 bases). V was cut by 3 bases and J by 6 bases, with 14 bases left in between. CDR1 and CDR2 (germline): GTSNPN, SVGIG (reference sequence). This CDR3 contains 13 residues. Here the CDR3 DNA reads TGTGCCTGGAGCCGAGACAGAGAAGATGGCTACACCTTC. Translation gives CAWSRDREDGYTF.

The rearrangement joins TRBV19 to TRBJ1-5; D gene unclear. This CDR3 contains 14 residues. CDR1 LNHDA and CDR2 SQIVND come from the germline V gene (reference sequence). V was shortened by 3 bases and J by 4 bases, with 10 bases between the two germline ends. This chain's CDR3 is CASSMWGGNQPQHF. Here the CDR3 DNA reads TGTGCCAGTAGTATGTGGGGAGGGAATCAGCCCCAGCATTTT.

The V gene is TRBV7-2, the J gene TRBJ2-7, with D tentatively TRBD2 (7 bases). V dropped 6 bases and J dropped 3 bases, with 18 bases sitting between them. The CDR3 spans 15 residues. The germline V gene has CDR1 SGHTA and CDR2 FQGNSA. CDR3 region: CASSQGRGAVYEQYF. CDR3 DNA: TGTGCCAGCAGTCAGGGGAGGGGGGCGGTCTACGAGCAGTACTTC.

The chain is built from TRBV7-9 and TRBJ2-7; 11 positions match TRBD2. The germline CDR1 and CDR2 sequences are SEHNR and FQNEAQ (reference sequence). This CDR3 spans 15 amino acids. The V and J ends lost 4 bases and 2 bases, in that order; junction bases with no gene match: 4. The CDR3 loop reads CASSSDSGRAYEQYF. As DNA, the CDR3 is TGTGCCAGCAGCTCTGATAGCGGGAGGGCCTACGAGCAGTACTTC.

The chain is built from TRBV24-1 and TRBJ2-1; possible D gene TRBD1, 6 bases. Trimming cost V 1 base and J 4 bases, with 10 bases left between them. This CDR3 has 15 residues. Germline CDR1 reads KGHDR; CDR2 reads SFDVKD. The CDR3 bases are TGTGCCACCAGTGATTTTAGGGGGAATTACAATGAGCAGTTCTTC. Protein: CATSDFRGNYNEQFF.

The chain uses TRBV19 and TRBJ2-1, with 7 bases that match TRBD2. The CDR3 spans 14 residues. CDR1 and CDR2 (germline): LNHDA, SQIVND (reference sequence). The V gene end was trimmed by 5 bases and the J gene end by 2 bases; junction bases not matched to a gene: 3. The CDR3 protein is CASSPGLTYNEQFF. CDR3 DNA: TGTGCCAGTAGTCCGGGACTAACCTACAATGAGCAGTTCTTC.

This chain joins TRBV14 and TRBJ2-7; 11 bases align to TRBD2. CDR1 is SGHDN and CDR2 is FVKESK in the germline V gene. V was pared by 5 bases and J by 3 bases, with 6 bases of the junction left unmatched. The CDR3 length is 15 residues. In nucleotides, the CDR3 is TGTGCCAGCAGCGGACCGGGACTAGCGGTCTACGAGCAGTACTTC. It is translated as CASSGPGLAVYEQYF.

This clone has only one observation. J is TRBJ2-2 and V is TRBV18; no firm D call. The CDR3 has 17 residues. V was pared by 1 base and J by 4 bases, with 16 bases between. The germline gives CDR1 KGHSH, CDR2 LQKENI. The CDR3 is CASSPLYSPSPTGELFF. CDR3 bases: TGTGCCAGCTCACCACTCTACAGCCCATCGCCCACCGGGGAGCTGTTTTTT.

CDR3 nucleotides: TGTGCCAGCAGTTTATCTGGGACGGAGGGCTATGGCTACACCTTC. Translated: CASSLSGTEGYGYTF. This chain uses TRBV27 with TRBJ1-2; D perhaps matches TRBD1 (5 bases). The V end was cut by 0 bases, the J end by 4 bases, with 12 bases between. In germline, CDR1 is MNHEY, CDR2 SMNVEV (reference sequence). The CDR3 spans 15 residues.

The rearrangement links TRBV6-2 or TRBV6-3 to TRBJ2-7; a weak D match, TRBD2 (6 bases). V lost 5 bases to trimming and J lost 0 bases, with 17 bases between them. The CDR3 sequence is 16 residues long. CDR1 and CDR2 (germline): MNHEY, SVGEGT. Here the CDR3 reads CASSGRFGEFSYEQYF. CDR3 in DNA: TGTGCCAGCAGTGGGAGGTTTGGGGAATTCTCCTACGAGCAGTACTTC.

The chain carries TRBV7-9 and TRBJ1-1, with 8 bases lining up with TRBD1. Germline V gene data show CDR1 as SEHNR and CDR2 as FQNEAQ (reference sequence). This CDR3 spans 13 amino acids. The V segment lost 6 bases and the J segment 4 bases; nucleotides outside the gene matches: 4. The CDR3 DNA follows: TGTGCCAGCAGGCTTACAGGGGGCACTGAAGCTTTCTTT. Amino acids: CASRLTGGTEAFF.

V usage is TRBV6-5 and J usage is TRBJ2-7; D is possibly TRBD2 (5 bases). This CDR3 is built from 15 residues. Trimming cost V 2 bases and J 3 bases, with 14 bases left between them. Germline V CDR1 and CDR2: MNHEY, SVGAGI. The CDR3 DNA reads as TGTGCCAGCAGTTACCCCCCGGGGAAGGGCTACGAGCAGTACTTC. Protein product: CASSYPPGKGYEQYF.

The chain joins TRBV28 to TRBJ2-7; a weak D match, TRBD2 (5 bases). The CDR3 covers 16 residues. Looked up from germline, CDR1 is MDHEN and CDR2 is SYDVKM. V was shortened by 5 bases and J by 2 bases, with 19 bases between the two germline ends. The CDR3 is CASSPRASHRPYEQYF. CDR3 DNA: TGTGCCAGCAGTCCGAGGGCCAGTCATAGGCCCTACGAGCAGTACTTC.

V usage is TRBV18 and J usage is TRBJ2-7, with D tentatively TRBD1 (6 bases). V was clipped by 6 bases and J by 5 bases, with 14 bases between them. The CDR3 is 13 amino acids. Germline V lookup: CDR1 KGHSH, CDR2 LQKENI. In DNA form, the CDR3 reads TGTGCCAGCTCGGGCTCGACAGGTAACGAGCAGTACTTC. This encodes CASSGSTGNEQYF.

V and J are TRBV7-9 and TRBJ2-7, with no clear D. The V gene lost 1 base and the J gene lost 2 bases, with 18 bases spanning the gap. In germline, CDR1 is SEHNR, CDR2 FQNEAQ (reference sequence). This CDR3 region has 17 residues. The CDR3 is CASSLEPGPQRTYEQYF. Written as DNA, the CDR3 is TGTGCCAGCAGCTTAGAGCCGGGTCCCCAAAGGACCTACGAGCAGTACTTC. The full variable domain, rest sourced from reference TRBV7-9 and TRBJ2-7, is DTGVSQNPRHKITKRGQNVTFRCDPISEHNRLYWYRQTLGQGPEFLTYFQNEAQLEKSRLLSDRFSAERPKGSFSTLEIQRTEQGDSAMYLCASSLEPGPQRTYEQYFGPGTRLTVT.

The chain recombines TRBV10-2 with TRBJ2-2; TRBD1 matches at 9 bases. There are 15 residues in the CDR3. Germline V gives CDR1 WSHSY, CDR2 SAAADI. The ends lost 6 bases at V and 7 bases at J; junction bases unmatched: 9. Written as DNA, the CDR3 is TGCGCCAGCAGGGCTCCCGGGACAGGGATCGGGGAGCTGTTTTTT. Encoded protein: CASRAPGTGIGELFF.

This clone was seen more than once but under ten times. The rearrangement joins TRBV10-1 to TRBJ1-6; D unclear. This CDR3 has 15 residues. Between the trimmed V and J ends, which lost 3 bases and 5 bases, there was a span of 11 bases. CDR1 and CDR2 (germline): WNHNN, SYGVQD (reference sequence). Here the CDR3 reads CASSDWAENNSPLHF. The CDR3 DNA reads TGCGCCAGCAGTGATTGGGCTGAAAATAATTCACCCCTCCACTTT.

The chain links TRBV10-3 to TRBJ1-2, with a possible D match to TRBD1 (6 bases). CDR1 ENHRY and CDR2 SYGVKD come from the germline V gene. This CDR3 comprises 12 residues. V was pared by 10 bases and J by 6 bases, with 15 bases between. The CDR3 bases are TGTGCCACCCAGGACAGTACGAATGGCTACACCTTC. Amino acids: CATQDSTNGYTF.

This clone was picked up a small number of times. The gene calls are TRBV2 and TRBJ1-5; 10 bases are a match to TRBD1. The CDR3 runs 15 residues. Germline loops: CDR1 SNHLY, CDR2 FYNNEI. V shed 8 bases and J 3 bases; nucleotides not matched to a gene: 7. The CDR3 here is CASLRDRGYNQPQHF. The CDR3 bases are TGTGCCAGCCTCCGGGACAGGGGATACAATCAGCCCCAGCATTTT.

The chain employs TRBV20-1 and TRBJ2-7; D perhaps matches TRBD1 (5 bases). The germline V gene encodes CDR1 DFQATT and CDR2 SNEGSKA (reference sequence). This CDR3 is built from 13 residues. V gave up 3 bases and J gave up 5 bases, with 14 bases separating them. As DNA, the CDR3 is TGCAGTGCTAGTAATCCAGGGAACCACGAGCAGTACTTC. This translates into CSASNPGNHEQYF.

The J gene is TRBJ1-1, the V gene TRBV25-1; 9 bases are shared with TRBD1. The CDR3 extends over 15 amino acids. V trimming: 4 bases; J trimming: 2 bases; junction bases outside the gene matches: 5. Per germline, CDR1 MGHDK and CDR2 SYGVNS. This CDR3 is CASSVRDRVNTEAFF. In DNA form, the CDR3 reads TGTGCCAGCAGTGTCCGGGACAGGGTTAACACTGAAGCTTTCTTT.

The rearrangement joins TRBV25-1 to TRBJ1-4, with a possible D match to TRBD1 (6 bases). The V gene's germline CDR1 is MGHDK and CDR2 SYGVNS. Trimming took 4 bases from V and 2 from J, leaving 17 bases between them. This CDR3 spans 17 amino acids. The CDR3 DNA reads TGTGCCAGCAGTGGCTACTCTTCAGGGGCGACTAATGAAAAACTGTTTTTT. Protein product: CASSGYSSGATNEKLFF.

This chain links TRBV19 with TRBJ2-1, with 11 bases identical to TRBD1. Trimming took 0 bases from V and 7 from J; bases not matched to a gene: 8. The CDR3 contains 17 residues. CDR1 and CDR2 from the germline V gene are LNHDA and SQIVND (reference sequence). This CDR3 is CASSIEPGTGGVNEQFF. CDR3 DNA: TGTGCCAGTAGTATAGAGCCCGGGACAGGGGGTGTAAATGAGCAGTTCTTC.

The V gene is TRBV4-1, the J gene TRBJ2-6; D may be TRBD1 (5 bases). The V end lost 4 bases, the J end lost 11 bases, and 15 bases lay between the germline ends. The CDR3 loop spans 14 amino acids. The germline CDR1 and CDR2 sequences are MGHRA and YSYEKL. CDR3 sequence reads: CASSRLAGSDVLTF. CDR3 nucleotide sequence: TGCGCCAGCAGCCGACTGGCAGGGTCAGACGTCCTGACTTTC.

This clone was seen only a few times. The chain couples TRBV3-1 (or the pseudogene TRBV3-2) to TRBJ1-1; 8 positions match TRBD1. Germline CDR1 is LGHDT and CDR2 is YNNKEL (reference sequence). The J segment lost 4 bases and the V segment lost 3 bases, leaving 4 bases of the junction unmatched. This CDR3 is 14 amino acids long. CDR3 sequence reads: CASSHTTGGTEAFF. In nucleotides, the CDR3 is TGTGCCAGCAGCCATACTACAGGGGGCACTGAAGCTTTCTTT.

The chain couples TRBV11-2 to TRBJ1-6; 7 positions agree with TRBD1. After removal of 5 bases from V and 5 bases from J, the junction contained 9 bases not matched to a gene. The germline V gene has CDR1 SGHAT and CDR2 FQNNGV. The CDR3 covers 16 residues. The CDR3 DNA is TGTGCCAGCAGCCCAAACCGGGACAGTGATAATTCACCCCTCCACTTT. Encoded protein: CASSPNRDSDNSPLHF.

The rearrangement links TRBV2 to TRBJ1-6, with 11 bases lining up with TRBD1. Trimming at V came to 7 bases and at J to 4 bases, leaving 9 bases not matched to a gene. Germline CDR1 SNHLY, CDR2 FYNNEI. The CDR3 extends over 17 amino acids. The CDR3 spells CASTPGQGARYNSPLHF. CDR3 sequence (DNA): TGTGCCAGCACCCCCGGACAGGGGGCAAGGTATAATTCACCCCTCCACTTT.